The sequence of this TCR delta chain was determined in a study of Vδ1+ human thymocytes. Study-wide results and limits: Thymic TRG and TRD repertoires appeared highly polyclonal, with Gaussian CDR3 length distributions.

This clone came up many times. Its matching antigen is unknown. RNA was extracted from the cells and then reverse transcribed. Multiplex PCR used pooled V-gene forward primers and a constant-region reverse primer to amplify CDR3s. TCRdb processed the multiplex PCR reads again with the CATT caller. The sample has roughly 55,000 delta-chain clones; approximately 15% are singletons. CDR1 and CDR2 from the germline V gene are GEAIGNYY and EKD. This CDR3 comprises 19 residues. The J segment lost 2 bases and the V segment lost 1 base, leaving 16 bases of the junction unmatched. The chain is built from TRDV2 and TRDJ1, with TRDD3 matching 9 bases. The TCR comes from a boy under two years old who had congenital heart surgery. What was sequenced was Vdelta1+ gamma-delta thymocytes from the thymus. The subset was: FACS-sorted CD3+ TCRalphabeta- TCRVdelta1+ TCRVdelta2- thymocytes. The DNA for the CDR3 is TGTGCCTGTGACACTCGGAGTGGGGGATATTGGAGAATAACCGATAAACTCATCTTT. Encoded protein: CACDTRSGGYWRITDKLIF.